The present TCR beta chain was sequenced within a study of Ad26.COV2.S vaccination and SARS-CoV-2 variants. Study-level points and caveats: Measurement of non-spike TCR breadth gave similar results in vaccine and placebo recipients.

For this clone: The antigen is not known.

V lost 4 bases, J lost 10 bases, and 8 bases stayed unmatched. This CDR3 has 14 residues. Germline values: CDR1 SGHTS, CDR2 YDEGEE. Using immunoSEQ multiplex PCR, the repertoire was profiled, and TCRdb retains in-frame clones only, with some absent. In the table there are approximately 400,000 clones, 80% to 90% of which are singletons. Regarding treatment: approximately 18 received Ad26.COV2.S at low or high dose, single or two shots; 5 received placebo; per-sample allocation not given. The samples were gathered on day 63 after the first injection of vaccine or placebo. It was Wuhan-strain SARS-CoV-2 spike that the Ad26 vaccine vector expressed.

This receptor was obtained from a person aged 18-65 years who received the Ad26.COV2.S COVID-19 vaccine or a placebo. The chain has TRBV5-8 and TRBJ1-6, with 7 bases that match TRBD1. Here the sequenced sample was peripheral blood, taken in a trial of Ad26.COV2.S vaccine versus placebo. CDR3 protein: CASSPVQGGSPLHF. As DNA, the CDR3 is TGTGCCAGCAGCCCTGTGCAGGGGGGGTCACCCCTCCACTTT.